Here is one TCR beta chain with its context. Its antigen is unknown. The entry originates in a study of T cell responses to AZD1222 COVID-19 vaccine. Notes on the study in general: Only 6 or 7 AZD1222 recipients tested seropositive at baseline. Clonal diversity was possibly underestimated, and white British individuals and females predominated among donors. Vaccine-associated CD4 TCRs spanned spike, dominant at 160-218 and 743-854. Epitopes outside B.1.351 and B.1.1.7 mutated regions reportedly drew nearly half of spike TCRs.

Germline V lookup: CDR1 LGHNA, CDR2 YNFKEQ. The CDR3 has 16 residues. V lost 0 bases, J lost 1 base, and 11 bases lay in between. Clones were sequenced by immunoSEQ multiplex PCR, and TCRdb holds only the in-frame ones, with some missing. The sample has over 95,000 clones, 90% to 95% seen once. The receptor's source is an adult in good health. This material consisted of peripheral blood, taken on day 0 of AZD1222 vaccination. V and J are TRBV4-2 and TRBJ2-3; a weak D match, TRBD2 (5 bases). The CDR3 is CASSQDFGVGTDTQYF. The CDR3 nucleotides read TGTGCCAGCAGCCAAGATTTCGGGGTCGGCACAGATACGCAGTATTTT.